Below, 16 T cell receptor beta chains from the same sample are listed, as sequenced in a study of T cells in Graves' hyperthyroidism and ophthalmopathy. It was RNA transcripts that yielded the amplified TCR beta CDR3 regions. The primer set for the first-round RT-PCR of the TCR CDR3 was HTBI. Each CDR3 protein is one row after TCRdb ran MiXCR on the multiplex PCR reads. The sample has a few hundred thousand distinct CDR3 sequences; around 46% are singletons. The sequenced sample consisted of peripheral blood or thyroid tissue (not recorded which). These receptor sequences come from an adult woman with Graves' disease, either hyperthyroidism or ophthalmopathy (not recorded which).

This clonotype showed up many times. The chain links TRBV20-1 to TRBJ2-7; TRBD2 matches 13 bases. The CDR3 has 15 amino acids. J lost 2 bases, V lost 4 bases, and 5 bases had no gene match. Per the germline V gene, CDR1 is DFQATT and CDR2 is SNEGSKA (reference sequence). The CDR3 protein is CSATPGLAGPYEQYF. CDR3 DNA: TGCAGTGCTACACCGGGACTAGCGGGACCCTACGAGCAGTACTTC.

This clonotype was recorded only once. Compared with germline, one end of the junction differs, possibly owing to a read error. The DNA of the CDR3 is TGTGCCAGCAGTAAACGGACAGGGGCGTATGGCTACACCTTC. Protein: CASSKRTGAYGYTF. The chain joins TRBV24-1 to TRBJ1-2; TRBD1 aligns across 9 bases. Germline CDR1 is KGHDR and CDR2 is SFDVKD. CDR3 length: 14 residues.

This clonotype showed up many times. The chain is built from TRBV6-5 and TRBJ2-7; 13 nucleotides agree with TRBD2. V shed 2 bases, J shed 2 bases, and the junction held 0 bases outside the gene matches. The germline gives CDR1 MNHEY, CDR2 SVGAGI. CDR3 size: 15 residues. CDR3 coding DNA: TGTGCCAGCAGTTACGGGACTAGCGGGACCTACGAGCAGTACTTC. Translating it yields CASSYGTSGTYEQYF.

This clonotype was detected a few times. This chain connects TRBV7-2 to TRBJ1-2; 10 nucleotides agree with TRBD1. The germline gives CDR1 SGHTA, CDR2 FQGNSA. With V trimmed by 4 bases and J by 9 bases, 5 bases remained unmatched. This CDR3 has 13 amino acids. The CDR3 sequence: CASSSRQGASYTF. CDR3 in DNA: TGTGCCAGCAGCTCTCGACAGGGGGCCAGCTACACCTTC.

The CDR3 protein is CASSEADIYEQPQHF. CDR3 in DNA: TGTGCCAGCAGTGAAGCAGACATTTACGAGCAGCCCCAGCATTTT. The chain is built from TRBV2 and TRBJ1-5, with D uncertain. This CDR3 region has 15 residues. The V gene's germline CDR1 is SNHLY and CDR2 FYNNEI. V dropped 0 bases and J dropped 7 bases, with 13 bases sitting between them.

The genes are TRBV4-1 and TRBJ2-7; possibly TRBD1 or TRBD2 for D (5 bases each). This CDR3 spans 14 amino acids. CDR1 is MGHRA and CDR2 is YSYEKL in the germline V gene. Trimming took off 1 base at V and 3 bases at J, with 10 bases between the two ends. CDR3: CASSQVGANYEQYF. The CDR3, as DNA: TGCGCCAGCAGCCAAGTCGGGGCGAACTACGAGCAGTACTTC.

This clonotype was seen at least ten times. This chain links TRBV7-2 with TRBJ1-1; D is unresolved. Germline CDR1 SGHTA, CDR2 FQGNSA. This CDR3 is 14 amino acids long. V was pared by 5 bases and J by 3 bases, with 13 bases between. Here the CDR3 reads CASSRSRGDTEAFF. In DNA form, the CDR3 reads TGTGCCAGCAGCCGATCGAGAGGTGACACTGAAGCTTTCTTT.

Only one count was recorded for this clonotype. This may arise from a read error, as a much more abundant clone is one base away. This chain uses TRBV28 with TRBJ1-2, with no clear D. This CDR3 has 11 amino acids. From germline, CDR1 is MDHEN and CDR2 SYDVKM. CDR3: CTSAAIYGYTF. CDR3 nucleotides: TGTACCAGCGCCGCCATCTATGGCTACACCTTC.

This clonotype was picked up many times. The chain is built from TRBV25-1 and TRBJ2-5, with D maybe TRBD1 (7 bases). V lost 3 bases and J 0 bases, leaving 14 bases between the germline ends. CDR1 and CDR2 from the germline V gene are MGHDK and SYGVNS. The CDR3 runs 16 residues. In DNA, the CDR3 is TGTGCCAGCAGTGATTCTGGCAGGGGGGACCAAGAGACCCAGTACTTC. This sequence encodes CASSDSGRGDQETQYF.

This clonotype was seen ten or more times. V gene TRBV4-1 combines with J gene TRBJ1-5; possibly TRBD1 for D (5 bases). CDR1 MGHRA and CDR2 YSYEKL come from the germline V gene. Trimming removed 4 bases from V and 7 bases from J, with 11 bases in between. CDR3 length: 13 amino acids. CDR3 residues: CASSLREGQPQHF. For the CDR3, the DNA is TGCGCCAGCAGCCTCAGGGAGGGGCAGCCCCAGCATTTT.

This clonotype was detected a few times. The rearrangement links TRBV3-1 to TRBJ1-1; D may be TRBD1 (5 bases). This CDR3 is built from 14 residues. Trimming shortened V by 5 bases and J by 6 bases, and 16 bases separated the two germline ends. The germline V gene has CDR1 LGHDT and CDR2 YNNKEL (reference sequence). CDR3 sequence: CASSVGWDHPEAFF. CDR3 nucleotide sequence: TGTGCCAGCAGCGTCGGGTGGGACCACCCTGAAGCTTTCTTT.

The chain links TRBV19 to TRBJ2-5; TRBD2 matches 9 bases. CDR1 is LNHDA, CDR2 SQIVND, per germline (reference sequence). The CDR3 loop spans 14 amino acids. V was clipped by 2 bases and J by 13 bases; unmatched bases: 11. The CDR3 nucleotides are TGTGCCAGTAGTATAAAAATAGGGGGACTAGCTCTGTACTTC. Translating it yields CASSIKIGGLALYF.

The chain uses TRBV7-9 and TRBJ1-2; 7 bases align to TRBD1. Germline V gene lookup returns CDR1 SEHNR and CDR2 FQNEAQ (reference sequence). This CDR3 contains 17 residues. The V and J ends lost 6 bases and 0 bases, in that order; junction bases with no gene match: 13. The CDR3 region has the DNA TGTGCCAGCAGTTTGGGATCCACAGGGACAGCTAACTATGGCTACACCTTC. Amino acids: CASSLGSTGTANYGYTF.

About this clonotype itself: A read error may account for a junction end that differs from germline. The chain is built from TRBV10-3 and TRBJ2-6; D may correspond to TRBD1 or TRBD2 (5 bases each). Germline V gene sequence: CDR1 ENHRY, CDR2 SYGVKD. The CDR3 runs 13 residues. The CDR3 coding sequence is TGTGCCATCAGTGACGGGACGTCGGACCCTCTGGGTTTC. It specifies CAISDGTSDPLGF.

This clonotype was detected many times. The genes are TRBV6-5 and TRBJ1-1; 7 bases fit TRBD1. J gave up 6 bases and V 8 bases, and 18 bases lay outside the gene matches. This CDR3 has 16 residues. Germline CDR1 and CDR2: MNHEY and SVGAGI. CDR3 protein: CASGRGQVWVVAEAFF. The CDR3 nucleotides are TGTGCCAGCGGACGAGGACAGGTTTGGGTTGTGGCTGAAGCTTTCTTT.

The genes are TRBV11-2 and TRBJ2-1, with D maybe TRBD2 (5 bases). CDR1 SGHAT and CDR2 FQNNGV come from the germline V gene. V gave up 0 bases and J gave up 4 bases, with 13 bases separating them. The CDR3 length is 16 residues. The DNA for the CDR3 is TGTGCCAGCAGCTTAGACGGCCTAGCCCCATACAATGAGCAGTTCTTC. Amino acid sequence: CASSLDGLAPYNEQFF.